This paragraph covers one T cell receptor beta chain sequence. PCR primers comprised 60 Vbeta and 13 Jbeta primers. The repertoire was sequenced with immunoSEQ multiplex PCR; TCRdb's copy has only in-frame clones and lacks some. The sample consists of over 200,000 clones, 70% to 85% of them appearing once. These data are taken from a study of cytomegalovirus exposure and HLA in healthy donors. This CDR3 is built from 12 residues. The germline V and J ends were trimmed by 2 bases and 11 bases, with 10 bases remaining between them. The germline CDR1 and CDR2 sequences are MDHEN and SYDVKM. The sequencing input was PBMCs. The rearrangement links TRBV28 to TRBJ1-5; D may be TRBD1 (5 bases). The sequence was collected from a woman aged 55-70 years in good health and CMV-seropositive. CDR3 region: CASSLEGRAQHF. For the CDR3, the DNA is TGTGCCAGCAGTTTAGAGGGGAGGGCCCAGCATTTT.